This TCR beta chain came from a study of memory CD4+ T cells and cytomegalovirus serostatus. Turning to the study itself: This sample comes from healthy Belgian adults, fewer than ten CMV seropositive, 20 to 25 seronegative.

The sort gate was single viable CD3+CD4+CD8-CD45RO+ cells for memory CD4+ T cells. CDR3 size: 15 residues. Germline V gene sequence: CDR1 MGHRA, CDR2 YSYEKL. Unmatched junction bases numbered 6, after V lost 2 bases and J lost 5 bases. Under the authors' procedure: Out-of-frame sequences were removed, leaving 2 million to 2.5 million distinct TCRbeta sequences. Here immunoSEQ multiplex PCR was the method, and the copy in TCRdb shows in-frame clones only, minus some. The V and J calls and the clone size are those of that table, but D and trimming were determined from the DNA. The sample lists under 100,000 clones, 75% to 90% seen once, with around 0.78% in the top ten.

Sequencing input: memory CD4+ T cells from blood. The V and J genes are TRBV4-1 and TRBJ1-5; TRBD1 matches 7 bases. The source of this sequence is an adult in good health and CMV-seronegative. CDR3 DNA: TGCGCCAGCAGCCAACAGGGGGTCGGGCATCAGCCCCAGCATTTT. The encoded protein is CASSQQGVGHQPQHF.